This T cell receptor beta chain emerged from a study of T cell responses to AZD1222 COVID-19 vaccine. Germline assignment: CDR1 MGHRA and CDR2 YSYEKL. The V and J ends lost 1 base and 4 bases respectively, with 10 bases between them. The CDR3 totals 14 residues. In the case of this clone: Antigen: not known.

Method: immunoSEQ multiplex PCR; TCRdb's copy keeps in-frame clones and lacks some. This table holds roughly 120,000 clones, 80% to 90% found once. Study observations and caveats: The study identified only 6 or 7 AZD1222 recipients as seropositive at baseline. Sampling captured repertoires only after the peak T cell response.

The sequencing used peripheral blood, collected 28 days after the second AZD1222 dose. V usage is TRBV4-1 and J usage is TRBJ1-1; maybe TRBD1 (6 bases). The sequence was collected from an adult who received the AZD1222 COVID-19 vaccine. CDR3 in amino acids: CASSQGQEITEAFF. The DNA for the CDR3 is TGCGCCAGCAGCCAAGGACAGGAGATCACTGAAGCTTTCTTT.